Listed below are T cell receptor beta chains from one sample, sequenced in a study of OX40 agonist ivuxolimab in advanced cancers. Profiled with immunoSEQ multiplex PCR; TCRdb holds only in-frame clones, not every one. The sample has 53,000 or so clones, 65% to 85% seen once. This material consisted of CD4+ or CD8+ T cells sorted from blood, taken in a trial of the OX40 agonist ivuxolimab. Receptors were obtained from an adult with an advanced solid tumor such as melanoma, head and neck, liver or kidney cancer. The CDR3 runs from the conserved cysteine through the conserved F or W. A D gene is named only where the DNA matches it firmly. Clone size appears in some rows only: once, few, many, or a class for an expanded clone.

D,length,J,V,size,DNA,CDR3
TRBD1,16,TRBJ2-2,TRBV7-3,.,TGTGCCAGCAGCCTCGGACAGGGGCTTTTCACCGGGGAGCTGTTTTTT,CASSLGQGLFTGELFF
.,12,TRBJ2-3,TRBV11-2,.,TGTGCCAGCAGCCCAAGCACAGATACGCAGTATTTT,CASSPSTDTQYF
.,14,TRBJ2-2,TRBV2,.,TGTGCCAGCAAGGGCCTCAGATACACCGGGGAGCTGTTTTTT,CASKGLRYTGELFF
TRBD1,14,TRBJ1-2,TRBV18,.,TGTGCCAGCTCAGATGGGACAGGGGGCCTTGGCTACACCTTC,CASSDGTGGLGYTF
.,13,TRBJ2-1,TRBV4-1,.,.,CASSQVGRGTGFF
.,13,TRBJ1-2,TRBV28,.,TGTGCCAGCAGTTTAAGGTCAGGGTATGGCTACACCTTC,CASSLRSGYGYTF
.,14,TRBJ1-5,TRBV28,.,TGTGCCAGCAGTCCCGGGGGGACCAATCAGCCCCAGCATTTT,CASSPGGTNQPQHF
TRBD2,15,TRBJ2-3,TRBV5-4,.,TGTGCCAGCAGCTTAGCGGGAGGCATCACAGATACGCAGTATTTT,CASSLAGGITDTQYF
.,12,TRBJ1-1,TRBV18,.,TGTGCCAGCTCACCAGGGTCCACTGAAGCTTTCTTT,CASSPGSTEAFF
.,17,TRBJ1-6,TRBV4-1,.,TGCGCCAGCAGCCAAGTACCGGGGCCTCGGAGAGAGTCACCCCTCCACTTT,CASSQVPGPRRESPLHF
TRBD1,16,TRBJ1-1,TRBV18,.,TGTGCCAGCTCATCACGTCCCGGGACAGGGGCGAGTGAAGCTTTCTTT,CASSSRPGTGASEAFF
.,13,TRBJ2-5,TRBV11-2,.,TGTGCCAGCAGCTTAGTACAGGGCGAGACCCAGTACTTC,CASSLVQGETQYF
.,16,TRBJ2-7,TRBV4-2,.,TGTGCCAGCAGCCAAGATGTCCGGAAGAGGGGCTACGAGCAGTACTTC,CASSQDVRKRGYEQYF
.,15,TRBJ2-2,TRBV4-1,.,TGCGCCAGCAGCCAGGGGGCGTTGGGCACCGGGGAGCTGTTTTTT,CASSQGALGTGELFF
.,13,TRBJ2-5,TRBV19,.,TGTGCCAGTAGTTCTGGACTTCAAGAGACCCAGTACTTC,CASSSGLQETQYF
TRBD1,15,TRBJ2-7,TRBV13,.,TGTGCCAGCAGCCACAGAGGGGGCGTCTCCTACGAGCAGTACTTC,CASSHRGGVSYEQYF
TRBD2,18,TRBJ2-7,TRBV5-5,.,TGTGCCAGCAGCCTGCGGAGGCTTGATTCTAGCGGGTCCTACGAGCAGTACTTC,CASSLRRLDSSGSYEQYF
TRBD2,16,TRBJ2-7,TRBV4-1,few,TGCGCCAGCAGCCAAGACCGGCTAGCGGGACCATACGAGCAGTACTTC,CASSQDRLAGPYEQYF
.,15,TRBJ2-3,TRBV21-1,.,TGTGCCAGCAGCAAAGCCCAGGACGGGAGAGATACGCAGTATTTT,CASSKAQDGRDTQYF
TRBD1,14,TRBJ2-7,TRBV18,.,TGTGCCAGCTCCTACTCAGGGGGAAGAGGCGAGCAGTACTTC,CASSYSGGRGEQYF
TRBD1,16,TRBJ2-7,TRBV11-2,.,TGTGCCAGCAGCTTTTTAAGAGGAGACAGGGGTGGCGAGCAGTACTTC,CASSFLRGDRGGEQYF
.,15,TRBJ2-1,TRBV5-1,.,TGCGCCAGCAGCTTGGAAGGTAGCTCCTACAATGAGCAGTTCTTC,CASSLEGSSYNEQFF
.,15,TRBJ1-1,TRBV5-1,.,TGCGCCAGCAGCTTGGACGGAATATCGAACACTGAAGCTTTCTTT,CASSLDGISNTEAFF
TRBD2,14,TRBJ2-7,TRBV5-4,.,TGTGCCAGCAGCTTCCCGGGAGGACTCTCCGAGCAGTACTTC,CASSFPGGLSEQYF
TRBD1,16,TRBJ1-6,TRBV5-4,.,TGTGCCAGCAGCTTGGCCGGGGCAGGGGGCAGGACACCCCTCCACTTT,CASSLAGAGGRTPLHF
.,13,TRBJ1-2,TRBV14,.,TGTGCCAGCAGCCGAACAGGGATCTATGGCTACACCTTC,CASSRTGIYGYTF
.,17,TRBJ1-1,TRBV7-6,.,TGTGCCAGCAGCCTAACAGATATCGTGGCTGGGTCCACTGAAGCTTTCTTT,CASSLTDIVAGSTEAFF
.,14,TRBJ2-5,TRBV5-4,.,TGTGCCAGCAGCCCCTCTATACGCCAAGAGACCCAGTACTTC,CASSPSIRQETQYF
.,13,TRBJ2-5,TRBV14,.,TGTGCCAGCAGCCAAGACAGGGGGGGTCGGCAGTACTTC,CASSQDRGGRQYF
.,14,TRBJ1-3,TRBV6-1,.,TGTGCCAGCAGGCCACCTTACTCTGGAAACACCATATATTTT,CASRPPYSGNTIYF
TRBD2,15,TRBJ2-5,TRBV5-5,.,TGTGCCAGCAGCTTGGGCCAGCGGGAGAAAGAGACCCAGTACTTC,CASSLGQREKETQYF
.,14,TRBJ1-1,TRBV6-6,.,TGTGCCAGCAGGGTACCGACAGGAAACACTGAAGCTTTCTTT,CASRVPTGNTEAFF
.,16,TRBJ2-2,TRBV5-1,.,TGCGCCAGCAGCACCCCAATCCCAGGGGCAATCGGGGAGCTGTTTTTT,CASSTPIPGAIGELFF
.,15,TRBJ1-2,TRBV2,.,TGTGCCAGCAGCGAGGTTCTGTGGGGCAACTATGGCTACACCTTC,CASSEVLWGNYGYTF
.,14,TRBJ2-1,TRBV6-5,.,TGTGCCAGCAATACCGGGACCGTTAACAATGAGCAGTTCTTC,CASNTGTVNNEQFF
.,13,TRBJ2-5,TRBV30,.,TGTGCCTGGAGTCGCCGGGGAGCCGAGACCCAGTACTTC,CAWSRRGAETQYF
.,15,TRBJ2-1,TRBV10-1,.,TGCGCCAGCAGCATGGATACCAGCTCCTACAATGAGCAGTTCTTC,CASSMDTSSYNEQFF
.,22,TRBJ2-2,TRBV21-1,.,TGTGCCAGCAGCGAAGAAGACAGTACCAGCGTCGGGAGAAAGCGGCGCACCGGGGAGCTGTTTTTT,CASSEEDSTSVGRKRRTGELFF
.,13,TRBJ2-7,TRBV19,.,TGTGCCAGTAGGATGGGGCAGGGAAACGAGCAGTACTTC,CASRMGQGNEQYF
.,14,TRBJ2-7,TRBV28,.,TGTGCCAGCAGTTTATGGGTGACGTCCTACGAGCAGTACTTC,CASSLWVTSYEQYF
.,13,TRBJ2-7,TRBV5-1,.,TGCGCCAGCAGCTCTCCCCCCCTCTACGAGCAGTACTTC,CASSSPPLYEQYF
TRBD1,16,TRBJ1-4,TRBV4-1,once,TGCGCCAGCAGCCGTCTTCTGGACAGGTTTAATGAAAAACTGTTTTTT,CASSRLLDRFNEKLFF
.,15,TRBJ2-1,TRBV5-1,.,TGCGCCAGCAGCTTGACGCTAACAGGGAGCAATGAGCAGTTCTTC,CASSLTLTGSNEQFF
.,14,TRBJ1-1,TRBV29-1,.,TGCAGCGTTGTCGGGACAACCATGAACACTGAAGCTTTCTTT,CSVVGTTMNTEAFF
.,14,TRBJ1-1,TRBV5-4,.,TGTGCCAGCAGCTTGGAGGCCACGAACACTGAAGCTTTCTTT,CASSLEATNTEAFF
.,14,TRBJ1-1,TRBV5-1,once,TGCGCCAGCAGCCCGACAGCTAGGAACACTGAAGCTTTCTTT,CASSPTARNTEAFF
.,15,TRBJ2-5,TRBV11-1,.,TGTGCCAGCAGTGAGAGAGGGGCGGGTGGGGAGACCCAGTACTTC,CASSERGAGGETQYF
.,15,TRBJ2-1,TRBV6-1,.,TGTGCCAGCAGTTCCCAAGGGGGGGTGTCCAATGAGCAGTTCTTC,CASSSQGGVSNEQFF
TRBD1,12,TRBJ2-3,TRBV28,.,TGTGCCAGCAGTTCCACGGGACAGTGGCAGTATTTT,CASSSTGQWQYF
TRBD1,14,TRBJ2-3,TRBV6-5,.,TGTGCCAGCAGTAGGACAGGACCCACAGATACGCAGTATTTT,CASSRTGPTDTQYF
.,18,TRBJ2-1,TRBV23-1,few,TGCGCCAGCAGTCAATCCACCCTACCCCTGACAGTAAACAATGAGCAGTTCTTC,CASSQSTLPLTVNNEQFF
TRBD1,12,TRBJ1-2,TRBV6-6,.,TGTGCCAGCACCGACAGGGACGGTGGCTACACCTTC,CASTDRDGGYTF
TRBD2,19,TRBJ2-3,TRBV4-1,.,TGCGCCAGCAGCCAGAGGACTAGCGGGGGTATGGCTAGCACAGATACGCAGTATTTT,CASSQRTSGGMASTDTQYF